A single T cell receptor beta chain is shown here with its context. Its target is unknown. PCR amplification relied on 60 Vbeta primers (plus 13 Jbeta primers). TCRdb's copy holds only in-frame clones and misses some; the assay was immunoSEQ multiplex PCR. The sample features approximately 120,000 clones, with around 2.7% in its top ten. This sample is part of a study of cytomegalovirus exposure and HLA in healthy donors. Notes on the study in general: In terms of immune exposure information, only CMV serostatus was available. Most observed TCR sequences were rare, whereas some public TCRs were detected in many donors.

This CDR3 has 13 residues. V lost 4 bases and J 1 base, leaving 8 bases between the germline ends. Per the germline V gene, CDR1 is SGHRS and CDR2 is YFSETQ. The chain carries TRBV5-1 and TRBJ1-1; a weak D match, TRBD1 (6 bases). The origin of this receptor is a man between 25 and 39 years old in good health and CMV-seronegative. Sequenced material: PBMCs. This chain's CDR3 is CASSEQGNTEAFF. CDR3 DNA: TGCGCCAGCAGCGAACAGGGGAACACTGAAGCTTTCTTT. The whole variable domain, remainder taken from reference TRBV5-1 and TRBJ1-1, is KAGVTQTPRYLIKTRGQQVTLSCSPISGHRSVSWYQQTPGQGLQFLFEYFSETQRNKGNFPGRFSGRQFSNSRSEMNVSTLELGDSALYLCASSEQGNTEAFFGQGTRLTVV.